Listed below are T cell receptor beta chains from one sample, sequenced in a study of blood T cells in healthy people across ages. MiXCR, applied by TCRdb to the 5' RACE reads, yields one record per CDR3 protein. The table records more than 1 million distinct CDR3 sequences, over 35% of them present only once. Sequencing was done on a sample of blood. All receptors derive from a woman aged 55-75 years in good health. The CDR3 runs from the conserved cysteine through the conserved F or W. A D gene is named only where the DNA matches it firmly. Size is stated for part of the rows, as once, few or many counts, or as a class when the clone is expanded.

>15|few|TRBD2|TRBJ2-7|TRBV12-3/TRBV12-4
TGTGCCAGCAGTCTGACTAGCGGGTTCGGTTACGAGCAGTACTTC
CASSLTSGFGYEQYF
>15|few|NA|TRBJ2-3|TRBV4-1
TGCGCCAGCAGCCAAGGGGTTAGATACACAGATACGCAGTATTTT
CASSQGVRYTDTQYF
>17|NA|TRBD1|TRBJ2-7|TRBV12-3/TRBV12-4
TGTGCCAGCAGTTTAGTTCCTACAGGGGTAAAGGTCCACGAGCAGTACTTC
CASSLVPTGVKVHEQYF
>17|NA|NA|TRBJ2-1|TRBV21-1
TGTGCCAGCGGCGAGGACGGGAGGGCTAGCGGGAGCTATGAGCAGTTCTTC
CASGEDGRASGSYEQFF
>15|once|TRBD2|TRBJ2-1|TRBV7-9
TGTGCCAGCAGCGCACTAGCGAATACCTACAATGAGCAGTTCTTC
CASSALANTYNEQFF
>14|NA|NA|TRBJ2-5|TRBV12-5
TGTGCTAGTGGTTTGGTAAGGCAGGGGGAGACCCAGTACTTC
CASGLVRQGETQYF
>21|NA|NA|TRBJ2-6|TRBV20-1
TGCAGTGCTAGAGTAAGGGGAATCGGTAGCGGTAAAAGCTCTGGGGCCAACGTCCTGACTTTC
CSARVRGIGSGKSSGANVLTF
>16|NA|NA|TRBJ1-3|TRBV2
TGTGCCAGCAGTGGAAGGGCCTTTATTACTGGAAACACCATATATTTT
CASSGRAFITGNTIYF
>17|few|TRBD2|TRBJ2-3|TRBV9
TGTGCCAGCAGCGACCAGCTTCGCGGGAGTTATACAGATACGCAGTATTTT
CASSDQLRGSYTDTQYF
>15|NA|NA|TRBJ2-3|TRBV10-3
TGTGCCGTCAGTGAGGCTCCAGCCACCACAGATACGCAGTATTTT
CAVSEAPATTDTQYF
>16|NA|TRBD1|TRBJ2-6|TRBV7-9
TGTGCCAGCAGCACCCGGACAGGCTCTGGGGCCAACGTCCTGACTTTC
CASSTRTGSGANVLTF
>13|NA|NA|TRBJ2-1|TRBV4-2
TGTGCCAGCAGCCAAGTGCCGCGTGGTGAGCAGTTCTTC
CASSQVPRGEQFF
>15|few|NA|TRBJ1-2|TRBV12-3/TRBV12-4
TGTGCCAGCAGTCCGACCTTAAACATTCCCTATGGCTACACCTTC
CASSPTLNIPYGYTF
>15|NA|NA|TRBJ2-5|TRBV6-1
TGTGTCAGCCGCGATAACGGGGGATACCAAGAGACCCAGTACTTC
CVSRDNGGYQETQYF
>15|NA|NA|TRBJ1-6|TRBV5-1
TGCGCCAGCAGCGGAGGGGGGTTCGGCAATTCACCCCTCCACTTT
CASSGGGFGNSPLHF
>15|NA|NA|TRBJ2-7|TRBV4-1
TGCGCCAGCAGCCCAACGCTATCGCTGGGCTACGAGCAGTACTTC
CASSPTLSLGYEQYF
>12|many|NA|TRBJ2-7|TRBV7-2
TGTGCCAGCAGCTTATTGCGCTACGAGCAGTACTTC
CASSLLRYEQYF
>15|NA|TRBD1|TRBJ2-7|TRBV27
TGTGCCAGCAGTTTCGGACAGGGGATTACCTACGAGCAGTACTTC
CASSFGQGITYEQYF